The clone carrying this T cell receptor beta chain was counted many times. The antigen is undetermined. The entry originates in a study of T cells in Graves' hyperthyroidism and ophthalmopathy. Findings of the study overall: Stable hyperthyroidism was told apart from ophthalmopathy by a model built on 13 V-J features. Researchers found most expanded thyroid clonotypes above 0.001 in blood as well.

TCR beta CDR3 region amplification was performed from RNA transcripts. Initially, a first-round RT-PCR of the TCR CDR3 employed the HTBI primer set. Each CDR3 protein is one row after TCRdb ran MiXCR on the multiplex PCR reads. Here the sample spans over 700,000 distinct CDR3 sequences, 35% being singletons. The sequenced sample was blood. The receptor was derived from a woman between 40 and 55 years old with Graves' hyperthyroidism.

The CDR3 is CASKSQPQHF. The DNA of the CDR3 is TGCGCCAGCAAATCTCAGCCCCAGCATTTT. J is TRBJ1-5 and V is TRBV5-1; no clear D gene. The CDR3 spans 10 residues. V lost 6 bases and J 6 bases, leaving 4 bases between the germline ends. From germline, CDR1 is SGHRS and CDR2 YFSETQ.